These 19 T cell receptor beta chains came from one sample sequenced in a study of cytomegalovirus exposure and HLA in healthy donors. This PCR relied on a set of 60 Vbeta primers and 13 Jbeta primers. TCRdb's copy holds only in-frame clones and misses some; the assay was immunoSEQ multiplex PCR. The sample carries approximately 170,000 clones, about four fifths recorded once. The specimen was PBMCs. These receptors were obtained from a male donor in good health and CMV-seronegative.

The rearrangement uses TRBV4-1 and TRBJ2-1; 7 positions match TRBD2. The CDR3 length is 15 residues. In germline, CDR1 is MGHRA, CDR2 YSYEKL. V dropped 3 bases and J dropped 5; count of bases not matched to a gene: 7. This CDR3 is CASSHLTSPNNEQFF. CDR3 coding DNA: TGCGCCAGCAGCCACCTGACTAGCCCCAACAATGAGCAGTTCTTC.

The rearrangement uses TRBV6-5 and TRBJ2-2, with unresolved D. Trimming shortened V by 0 bases and J by 1 base, and 6 bases separated the two germline ends. In germline, CDR1 is MNHEY, CDR2 SVGAGI. This CDR3 comprises 15 residues. CDR3 in DNA: TGTGCCAGCAGTTACTCGTGGCAGAACACCGGGGAGCTGTTTTTT. This gives the protein CASSYSWQNTGELFF.

This clone was seen just once. This chain connects TRBV5-4 to TRBJ2-3, with 7 bases lining up with TRBD2. This CDR3 contains 16 residues. Trimming at V came to 0 bases and at J to 2 bases, leaving 6 bases not matched to a gene. CDR1 SGHNT and CDR2 YYREEE come from the germline V gene (reference sequence). CDR3 in DNA: TGTGCCAGCAGCTTGGATCTTAGCGGGTACACAGATACGCAGTATTTT. Translated: CASSLDLSGYTDTQYF.

The chain has TRBV6-6 and TRBJ2-7; the match to TRBD1 covers 8 bases. In germline, CDR1 is MNHNY, CDR2 SVGAGI (reference sequence). This CDR3 has 14 residues. V shed 6 bases and J 4 bases; nucleotides not matched to a gene: 8. In nucleotides, the CDR3 is TGTGCCAGCAGGACAGGGGTGATTCCGTACGAGCAGTACTTC. Its translation: CASRTGVIPYEQYF.

The chain is built from TRBV7-2 and TRBJ1-2; 8 bases match TRBD1. With 5 bases clipped from V and 4 bases from J, the junction kept 9 bases outside the gene matches. Looked up from germline, CDR1 is SGHTA and CDR2 is FQGNSA. This CDR3 has 15 amino acids. The CDR3 region has the DNA TGTGCCAGCAGCACCGGACAGGGACTTCCCTATGGCTACACCTTC. Residues: CASSTGQGLPYGYTF.

This clone appeared a single time. The chain combines TRBV7-9 with TRBJ1-1; no clear D gene. Germline CDR1 reads SEHNR; CDR2 reads FQNEAQ (reference sequence). The CDR3 has 12 residues. The CDR3 DNA reads TGTTCCACCGGTGCCCCGAACACTGAAGCTTTCTTT. Translated: CSTGAPNTEAFF. Full variable domain (remainder filled in from reference TRBV7-9 and TRBJ1-1): DTGVSQNPRHKITKRGQNVTFRCDPISEHNRLYWYRQTLGQGPEFLTYFQNEAQLEKSRLLSDRFSAERPKGSFSTLEIQRTEQGDSAMYLCSTGAPNTEAFFGQGTRLTVV.

The rearrangement uses TRBV2 and TRBJ1-1, with 7 bases fitting TRBD1. V dropped 7 bases and J dropped 0; count of bases not matched to a gene: 8. This CDR3 is built from 15 residues. Germline V gene sequence: CDR1 SNHLY, CDR2 FYNNEI. DNA of the CDR3: TGTGCCAGCAAGATGAAGGGGGCTATGAACACTGAAGCTTTCTTT. It codes for CASKMKGAMNTEAFF. Filled out from reference TRBV2 and TRBJ1-1, the complete variable domain reads EPEVTQTPSHQVTQMGQEVILRCVPISNHLYFYWYRQILGQKVEFLVSFYNNEISEKSEIFDDQFSVERPDGSNFTLKIRSTKLEDSAMYFCASKMKGAMNTEAFFGQGTRLTVV.

V and J are TRBV7-6 and TRBJ2-3; 11 positions agree with TRBD1. CDR1 is SGHVS and CDR2 is FNYEAQ in the germline V gene. CDR3 length: 16 amino acids. V dropped 3 bases and J dropped 4; count of bases not matched to a gene: 6. CDR3 DNA sequence: TGTGCCAGCAGCTTGTACCGGGACAGGGGGTCAGATACGCAGTATTTT. It encodes CASSLYRDRGSDTQYF.

This clone has only a few counts. The chain couples TRBV5-4 to TRBJ2-1; 11 bases match TRBD1. Trimming removed 4 bases from V and 3 bases from J; junction bases left unmatched: 3. CDR3 size: 15 residues. Germline V CDR1 and CDR2: SGHNT, YYREEE (reference sequence). The CDR3 reads CASSTGTGGYNEQFF. The CDR3 region has the DNA TGTGCCAGCAGCACCGGGACAGGGGGCTACAATGAGCAGTTCTTC.

The CDR3: CASSTTTGPQETQYF. CDR3 sequence (DNA): TGTGCCAGCAGTACAACGACAGGCCCACAAGAGACCCAGTACTTC. This chain joins TRBV6-5 and TRBJ2-5; D may be TRBD1 (6 bases). CDR3 size: 15 residues. Germline V gene data show CDR1 as MNHEY and CDR2 as SVGAGI. The V gene lost 5 bases and the J gene lost 2 bases, with 15 bases spanning the gap.

This clone came up once. The chain uses TRBV15 and TRBJ2-7, with a weak D call TRBD2 (6 bases). Trimming stripped 5 bases from V and 3 bases from J, with 11 bases between. Germline CDR1 and CDR2: LNHNV and YYDKDF (reference sequence). The CDR3 is made up of 13 amino acids. The CDR3 coding sequence is TGTGCCACCAGCCGGGGGACTTACTACGAGCAGTACTTC. This translates into CATSRGTYYEQYF.

The DNA of the CDR3 is TGTGCCAGCAGCAATACAGGGGGCAAGTTCGGGGAGACCCAGTACTTC. Its protein product is CASSNTGGKFGETQYF. The chain combines TRBV28 with TRBJ2-5, with 9 bases aligning to TRBD1. Germline loops: CDR1 MDHEN, CDR2 SYDVKM. CDR3 size: 16 residues. The V segment lost 6 bases and the J segment 5 bases; nucleotides outside the gene matches: 13.

The chain joins TRBV7-3 to TRBJ2-3; 9 bases are a match to TRBD2. This CDR3 has 18 residues. Germline CDR1 is SGHTA and CDR2 is FQGTGA. Losses at the gene ends were 4 bases for V and 4 bases for J; bases not matched to a gene: 15. In DNA form, the CDR3 reads TGTGCCAGCAGCTCCCCAGGGCTAGCGGGATCGCGGGCAGATACGCAGTATTTT. This sequence encodes CASSSPGLAGSRADTQYF.

V usage is TRBV9 and J usage is TRBJ2-7, with no clear D. V dropped 3 bases and J dropped 1 base, with 5 bases sitting between them. The CDR3 is 12 amino acids. Germline CDR1 and CDR2: SGDLS and YYNGEE. CDR3 sequence reads: CASSGESYEQYF. CDR3 in DNA: TGTGCCAGCAGCGGCGAGTCCTACGAGCAGTACTTC.

This clone was seen a few times. J is TRBJ1-1 and V is TRBV5-6, with 7 nucleotides matching TRBD1. CDR1 and CDR2 (germline): SGHDT, YYEEEE. The CDR3 totals 13 residues. J gave up 8 bases and V 3 bases, and 7 bases lay outside the gene matches. CDR3 loop: CASSWGDSPEAFF. In DNA form, the CDR3 reads TGTGCCAGCAGCTGGGGGGACAGCCCAGAAGCTTTCTTT.

This chain connects TRBV7-8 to TRBJ2-6, with D perhaps matching TRBD1 (6 bases). Germline V gene lookup returns CDR1 SGHVS and CDR2 FQNEAQ. V was cut by 5 bases and J by 2 bases, with 13 bases left in between. This CDR3 comprises 16 residues. Here the CDR3 DNA reads TGTGCCAGCAGCCCTTACAGGGCTGCTGGGGCCAACGTCCTGACTTTC. It specifies CASSPYRAAGANVLTF.

The genes are TRBV15 and TRBJ1-5; 8 bases map to TRBD1. CDR1 LNHNV and CDR2 YYDKDF come from the germline V gene (reference sequence). V lost 0 bases, J lost 3 bases, and 7 bases stayed unmatched. CDR3 length equals 17 residues. Here the CDR3 DNA reads TGTGCCACCAGCAGAGATCAATCAGGGGGCATCAATCAGCCCCAGCATTTT. The encoded protein is CATSRDQSGGINQPQHF.

V is TRBV5-1 and J is TRBJ2-3, with D perhaps matching TRBD2 (7 bases). The CDR3 sequence is 15 residues long. The germline V gene encodes CDR1 SGHRS and CDR2 YFSETQ. V lost 7 bases, J lost 1 base, and 16 bases lay in between. In DNA, the CDR3 is TGCGCCAGCTCACTCGGGGGGCCGCGCACAGATACGCAGTATTTT. Translated: CASSLGGPRTDTQYF. The whole variable domain, remainder taken from reference TRBV5-1 and TRBJ2-3, is KAGVTQTPRYLIKTRGQQVTLSCSPISGHRSVSWYQQTPGQGLQFLFEYFSETQRNKGNFPGRFSGRQFSNSRSEMNVSTLELGDSALYLCASSLGGPRTDTQYFGPGTRLTVL.

CDR3 DNA sequence: TGTGCCAGCAGCTCCCTGGGGGGAGATGAAGCTTTCTTT. This encodes CASSSLGGDEAFF. The rearrangement uses TRBV5-4 and TRBJ1-1, with a possible D match to TRBD1 (5 bases). Trimming left V 3 bases short and J 7 bases short, with 13 bases between. In germline, CDR1 is SGHNT, CDR2 YYREEE (reference sequence). The CDR3 spans 13 residues.